Following are 2 T cell receptor beta chains from one sample sequenced in a study of T cells in Graves' hyperthyroidism and ophthalmopathy. The source material, RNA transcripts, was used to amplify TCR beta CDR3 regions. An initial round of RT-PCR targeting the TCR CDR3 relied on the HTBI primer set. TCRdb called the multiplex PCR reads again in MiXCR, with one record for every CDR3 protein. The table includes about 520,000 distinct CDR3 sequences, roughly a quarter detected once. The sequenced sample was blood. The receptors originated from a woman in her thirties with Graves' ophthalmopathy.

In this sample, this clonotype turned up once. This chain links TRBV6-1 with TRBJ1-5; 8 bases align to TRBD1. The germline gives CDR1 MNHNS, CDR2 SASEGT. This CDR3 is 16 amino acids long. With 4 bases clipped from V and 0 bases from J, the junction kept 5 bases outside the gene matches. The CDR3 nucleotides read TGTGCCAGCAGTGTATCCGGGACAGGTAGCAATCAGCCCCAGCATTTT. It is translated as CASSVSGTGSNQPQHF.

This clonotype has at least ten counts. This chain uses TRBV7-2 with TRBJ2-7; unclear D gene. Germline CDR1 SGHTA, CDR2 FQGNSA. This CDR3 contains 15 residues. Trimming shortened V by 5 bases and J by 6 bases, and 20 bases separated the two germline ends. CDR3 residues: CASSRSGLPNGEQYF. DNA for the CDR3: TGTGCCAGCAGCCGCTCTGGCCTCCCGAACGGCGAGCAGTACTTC.